This TCR beta chain appears in the sequencing data of a study of blood T cell repertoires in COVID-19. The V gene's germline CDR1 is MDHEN and CDR2 SYDVKM. The ends lost 4 bases at V and 3 bases at J; junction bases unmatched: 8. This CDR3 is 16 amino acids long. Only in-frame clones appear in the TCRdb table, and some are missing; sequencing was by immunoSEQ multiplex PCR. The table has about 150,000 clones, about 87% seen once. The sequencing input was peripheral blood. The rearrangement links TRBV28 to TRBJ1-5, with TRBD1 identical over 8 bases. The receptor's source is an older man with acute or convalescent COVID-19. The DNA for the CDR3 is TGTGCCAGCAGTTATAACGTCAGGGGGCTCAATCAGCCCCAGCATTTT. Amino acid sequence: CASSYNVRGLNQPQHF.